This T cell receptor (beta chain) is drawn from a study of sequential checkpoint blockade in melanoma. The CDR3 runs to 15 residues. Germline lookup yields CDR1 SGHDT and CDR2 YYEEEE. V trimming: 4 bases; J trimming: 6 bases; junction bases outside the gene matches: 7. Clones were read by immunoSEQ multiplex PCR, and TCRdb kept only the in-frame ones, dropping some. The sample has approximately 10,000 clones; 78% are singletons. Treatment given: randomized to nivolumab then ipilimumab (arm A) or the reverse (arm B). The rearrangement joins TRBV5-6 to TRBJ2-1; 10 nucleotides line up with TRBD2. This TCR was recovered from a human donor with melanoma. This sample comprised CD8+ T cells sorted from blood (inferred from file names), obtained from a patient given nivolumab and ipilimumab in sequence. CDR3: CASSPAGGASNEQFF. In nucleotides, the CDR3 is TGTGCCAGCAGCCCAGCGGGGGGGGCCTCCAATGAGCAGTTCTTC.